This is a list of T cell receptor beta chains from one sample in a study of cytomegalovirus exposure and HLA in healthy donors. Libraries were prepared by immunoSEQ multiplex PCR; TCRdb keeps only in-frame clonotypes and omits some of them. The sample contains under 200,000 clones, 87% of which appear only once. Sequenced: PBMCs. All receptors derive from a boy younger than 10 in good health and CMV-seronegative. Both conserved end residues are part of each CDR3. The D gene is left open where the match is weak. Size values are once, few and many counts, or a class for expanded clones, and some rows have none.

J gene | D gene | V gene | clone size | CDR3 protein | CDR3 DNA
TRBJ2-2 | TRBD2 | TRBV2 | NA | CASIAGGPLTGELFF | TGTGCCAGCATCGCGGGGGGCCCCCTCACCGGGGAGCTGTTTTTT
TRBJ1-5 | NA | TRBV28 | NA | CASSIEGAGNQPQHF | TGTGCCAGCAGTATCGAGGGAGCTGGCAATCAGCCCCAGCATTTT
TRBJ2-1 | NA | TRBV11-2 | NA | CASSLGVLSERAHYNEQFF | TGTGCCAGCAGCTTGGGAGTACTCTCTGAGCGGGCTCACTACAATGAGCAGTTCTTC
TRBJ2-7 | NA | TRBV5-6 | once | CASSLVIGYVQYF | TGTGCCAGCAGCTTAGTTATCGGGTACGTGCAGTACTTC
TRBJ2-3 | TRBD2 | TRBV5-1 | NA | CASSLPRQASGGSTDTQYF | TGCGCCAGCAGCCTGCCGAGGCAAGCTTCGGGAGGGAGCACAGATACGCAGTATTTT
TRBJ2-7 | NA | TRBV28 | NA | CASRWTATYEQYF | TGTGCCAGCAGGTGGACTGCCACCTACGAGCAGTACTTC
TRBJ2-3 | TRBD1 | TRBV19 | NA | CASSIGQGAGDTQYF | TGTGCCAGTAGTATAGGTCAGGGGGCGGGGGATACGCAGTATTTT
TRBJ1-2 | NA | TRBV9 | NA | CASSVDPGSNYGYTF | TGTGCCAGCAGCGTGGATCCGGGGTCTAACTATGGCTACACCTTC
TRBJ1-6 | NA | TRBV20-1 | NA | CSAGGAPLHF | TGCAGTGCTGGGGGGGCACCCCTCCACTTT
TRBJ1-4 | NA | TRBV7-9 | NA | CASSGAAFATNEKLFF | TGTGCCAGCAGCGGGGCGGCATTTGCAACTAATGAAAAACTGTTTTTT
TRBJ1-5 | NA | TRBV28 | NA | CASSPGQPQHF | TGTGCCAGCAGTCCCGGTCAGCCCCAGCATTTT
TRBJ2-3 | NA | TRBV11-2 | NA | CASSLVQADTQYF | TGTGCCAGCAGCTTAGTCCAGGCAGATACGCAGTATTTT
TRBJ2-2 | TRBD1 | TRBV7-6 | NA | CASNQGADTGELFF | TGTGCCAGCAACCAGGGGGCCGACACCGGGGAGCTGTTTTTT
TRBJ1-2 | NA | TRBV28 | NA | CASSSDTGNYGYTF | TGTGCCAGCAGTTCAGACACTGGTAACTATGGCTACACCTTC
TRBJ2-7 | TRBD2 | TRBV7-9 | NA | CSSRGLAESSYEQYF | TGTTCCAGCAGGGGACTAGCGGAGAGCTCCTACGAGCAGTACTTC
TRBJ1-3 | TRBD1 | TRBV19 | once | CASKTGTGNTIYF | TGTGCCAGTAAGACAGGGACTGGAAACACCATATATTTT
TRBJ1-5 | NA | TRBV18 | NA | CASSPAEINQPQHF | TGTGCCAGCTCACCGGCGGAGATAAATCAGCCCCAGCATTTT
TRBJ1-1 | NA | TRBV6-5 | once | CASSYSTVATEAFF | TGTGCCAGCAGTTACTCAACCGTGGCCACTGAAGCTTTCTTT